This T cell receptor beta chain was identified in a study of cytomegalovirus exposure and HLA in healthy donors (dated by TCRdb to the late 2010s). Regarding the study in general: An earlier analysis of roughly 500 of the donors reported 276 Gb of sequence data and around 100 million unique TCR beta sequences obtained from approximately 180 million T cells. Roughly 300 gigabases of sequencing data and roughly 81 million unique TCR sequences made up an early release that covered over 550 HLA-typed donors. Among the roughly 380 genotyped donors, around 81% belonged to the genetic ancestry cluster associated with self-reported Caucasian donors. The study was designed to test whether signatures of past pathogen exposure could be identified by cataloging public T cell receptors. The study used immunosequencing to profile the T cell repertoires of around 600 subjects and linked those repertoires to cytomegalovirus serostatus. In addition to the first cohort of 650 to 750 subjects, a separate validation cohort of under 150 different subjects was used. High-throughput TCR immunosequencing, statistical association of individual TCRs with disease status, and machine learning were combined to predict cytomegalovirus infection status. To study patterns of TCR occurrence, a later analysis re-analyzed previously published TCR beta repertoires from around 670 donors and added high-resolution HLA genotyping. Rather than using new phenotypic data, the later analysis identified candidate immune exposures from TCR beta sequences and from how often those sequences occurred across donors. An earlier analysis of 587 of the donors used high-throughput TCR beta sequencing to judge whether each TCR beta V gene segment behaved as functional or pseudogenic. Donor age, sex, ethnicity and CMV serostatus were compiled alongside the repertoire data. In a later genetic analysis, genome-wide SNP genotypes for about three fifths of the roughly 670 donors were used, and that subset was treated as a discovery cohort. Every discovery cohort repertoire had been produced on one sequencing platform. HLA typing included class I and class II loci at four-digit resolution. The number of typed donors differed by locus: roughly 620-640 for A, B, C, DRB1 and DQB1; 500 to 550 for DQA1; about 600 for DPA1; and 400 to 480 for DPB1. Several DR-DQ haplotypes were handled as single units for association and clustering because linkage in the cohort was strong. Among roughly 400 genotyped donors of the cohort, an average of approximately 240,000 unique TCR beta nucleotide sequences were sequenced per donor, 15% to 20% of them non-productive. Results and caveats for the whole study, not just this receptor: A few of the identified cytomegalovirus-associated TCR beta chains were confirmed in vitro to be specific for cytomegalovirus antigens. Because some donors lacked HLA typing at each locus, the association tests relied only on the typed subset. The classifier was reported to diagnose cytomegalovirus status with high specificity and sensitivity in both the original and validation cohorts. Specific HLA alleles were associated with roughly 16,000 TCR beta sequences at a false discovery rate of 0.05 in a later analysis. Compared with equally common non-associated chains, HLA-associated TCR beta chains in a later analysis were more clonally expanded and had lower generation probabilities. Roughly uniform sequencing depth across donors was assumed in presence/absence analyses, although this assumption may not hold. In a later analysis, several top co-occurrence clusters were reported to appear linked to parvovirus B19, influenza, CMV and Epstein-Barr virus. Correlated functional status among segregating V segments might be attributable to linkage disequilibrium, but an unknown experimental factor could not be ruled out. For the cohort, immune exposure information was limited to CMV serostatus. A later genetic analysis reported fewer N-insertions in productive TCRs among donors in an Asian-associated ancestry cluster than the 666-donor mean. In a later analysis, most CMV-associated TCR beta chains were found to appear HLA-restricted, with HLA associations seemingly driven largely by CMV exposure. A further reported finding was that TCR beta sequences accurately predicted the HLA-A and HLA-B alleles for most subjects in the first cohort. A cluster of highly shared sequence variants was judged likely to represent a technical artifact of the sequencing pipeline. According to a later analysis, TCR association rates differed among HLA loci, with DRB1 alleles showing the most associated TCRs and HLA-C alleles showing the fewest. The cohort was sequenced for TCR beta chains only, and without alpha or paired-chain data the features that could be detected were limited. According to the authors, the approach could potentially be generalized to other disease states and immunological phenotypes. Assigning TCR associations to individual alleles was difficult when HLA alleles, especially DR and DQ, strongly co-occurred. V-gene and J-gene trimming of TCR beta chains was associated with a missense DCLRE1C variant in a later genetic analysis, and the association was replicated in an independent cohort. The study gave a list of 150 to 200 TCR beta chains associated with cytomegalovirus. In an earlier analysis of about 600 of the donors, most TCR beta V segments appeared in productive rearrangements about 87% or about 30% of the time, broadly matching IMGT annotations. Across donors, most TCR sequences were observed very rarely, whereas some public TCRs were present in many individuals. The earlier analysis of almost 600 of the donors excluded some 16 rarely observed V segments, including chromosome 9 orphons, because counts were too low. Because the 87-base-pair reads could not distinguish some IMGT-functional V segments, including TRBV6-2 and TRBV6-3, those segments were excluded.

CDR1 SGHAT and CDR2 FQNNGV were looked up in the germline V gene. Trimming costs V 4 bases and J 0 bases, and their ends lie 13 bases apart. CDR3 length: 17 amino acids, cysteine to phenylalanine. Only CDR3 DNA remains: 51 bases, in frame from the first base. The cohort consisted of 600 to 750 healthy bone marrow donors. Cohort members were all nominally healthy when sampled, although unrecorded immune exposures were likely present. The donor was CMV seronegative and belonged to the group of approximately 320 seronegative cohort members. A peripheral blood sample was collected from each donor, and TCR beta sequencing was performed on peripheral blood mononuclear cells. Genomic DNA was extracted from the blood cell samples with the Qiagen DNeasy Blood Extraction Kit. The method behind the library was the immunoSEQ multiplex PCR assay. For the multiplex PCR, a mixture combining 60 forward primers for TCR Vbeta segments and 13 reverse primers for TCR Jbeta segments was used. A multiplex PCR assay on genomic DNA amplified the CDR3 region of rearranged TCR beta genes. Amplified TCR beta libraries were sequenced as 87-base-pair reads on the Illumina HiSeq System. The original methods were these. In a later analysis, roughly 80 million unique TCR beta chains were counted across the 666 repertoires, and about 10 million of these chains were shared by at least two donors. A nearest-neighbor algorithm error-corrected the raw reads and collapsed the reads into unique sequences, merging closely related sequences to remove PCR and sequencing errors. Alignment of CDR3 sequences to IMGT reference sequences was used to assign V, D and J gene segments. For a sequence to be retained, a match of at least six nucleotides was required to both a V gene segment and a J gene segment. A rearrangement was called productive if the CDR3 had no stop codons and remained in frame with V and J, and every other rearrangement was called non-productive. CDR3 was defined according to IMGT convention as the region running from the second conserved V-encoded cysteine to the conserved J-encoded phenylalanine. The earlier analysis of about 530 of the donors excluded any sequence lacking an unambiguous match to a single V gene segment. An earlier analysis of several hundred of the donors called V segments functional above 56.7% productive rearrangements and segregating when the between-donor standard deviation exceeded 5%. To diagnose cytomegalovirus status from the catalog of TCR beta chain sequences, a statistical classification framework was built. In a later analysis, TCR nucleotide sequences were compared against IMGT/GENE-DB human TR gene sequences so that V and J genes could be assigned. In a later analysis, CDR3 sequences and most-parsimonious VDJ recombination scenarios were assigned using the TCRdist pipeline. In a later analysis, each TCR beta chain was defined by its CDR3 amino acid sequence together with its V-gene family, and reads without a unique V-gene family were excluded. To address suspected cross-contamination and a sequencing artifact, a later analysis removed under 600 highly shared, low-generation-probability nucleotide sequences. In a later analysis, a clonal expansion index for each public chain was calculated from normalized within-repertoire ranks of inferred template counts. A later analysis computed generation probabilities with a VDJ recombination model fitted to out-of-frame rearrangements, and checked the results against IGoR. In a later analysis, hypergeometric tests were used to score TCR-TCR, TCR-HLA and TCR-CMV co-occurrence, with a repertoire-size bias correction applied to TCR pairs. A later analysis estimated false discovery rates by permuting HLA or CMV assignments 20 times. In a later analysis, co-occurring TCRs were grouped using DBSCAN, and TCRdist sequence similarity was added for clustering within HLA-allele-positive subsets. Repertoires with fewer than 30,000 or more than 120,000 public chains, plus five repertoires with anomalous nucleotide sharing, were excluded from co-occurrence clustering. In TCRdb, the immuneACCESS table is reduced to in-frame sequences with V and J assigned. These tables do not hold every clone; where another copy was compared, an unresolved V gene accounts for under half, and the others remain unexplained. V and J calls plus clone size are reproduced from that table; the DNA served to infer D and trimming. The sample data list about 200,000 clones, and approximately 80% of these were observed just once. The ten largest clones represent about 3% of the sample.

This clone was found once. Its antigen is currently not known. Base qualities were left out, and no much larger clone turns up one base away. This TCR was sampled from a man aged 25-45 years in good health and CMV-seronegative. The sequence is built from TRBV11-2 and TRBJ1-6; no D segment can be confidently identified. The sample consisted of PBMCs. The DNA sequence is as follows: TGTGCCAGCAGCTCCCGGGTAGCTAGCTCCTATAATTCACCCCTCCACTTT. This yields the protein CASSSRVASSYNSPLHF. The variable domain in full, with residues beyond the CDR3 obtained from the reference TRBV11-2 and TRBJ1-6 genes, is EAGVAQSPRYKIIEKRQSVAFWCNPISGHATLYWYQQILGQGPKLLIQFQNNGVVDDSQLPKDRFSAERLKGVDSTLKIQPAKLEDSAVYLCASSSRVASSYNSPLHFGNGTRLTVT.